One and the same sample provided the 28 T cell receptor beta chains below, sequenced in a study of blood T cell repertoires in COVID-19. Assay: immunoSEQ multiplex PCR; the TCRdb copy retains only in-frame clones and omits some. The sample gives about 180,000 clones, roughly 83% of which show up once; approximately 1.4% is in the top ten. The sequenced sample consisted of peripheral blood. These receptors were taken from a human donor in a cohort sampled during active COVID-19.

The rearrangement joins TRBV27 to TRBJ2-7; possible D gene TRBD2, 7 bases. The V end was cut by 3 bases, the J end by 1 base, with 10 bases between. This CDR3 region has 14 residues. Germline V lookup: CDR1 MNHEY, CDR2 SMNVEV (reference sequence). Here the CDR3 reads CASSFGGPSYEQYF. CDR3 DNA sequence: TGTGCCAGCAGTTTCGGGGGGCCTTCCTACGAGCAGTACTTC.

CDR3 DNA sequence: TGCGCCAGCAGCCAGCGGGGACTAGCGGACCAAGAGACCCAGTACTTC. Its protein product is CASSQRGLADQETQYF. The chain has TRBV4-1 and TRBJ2-5; 11 bases line up with TRBD2. Germline V CDR1 and CDR2: MGHRA, YSYEKL. V lost 3 bases to trimming and J lost 0 bases; unmatched junction nucleotides: 3. The CDR3 totals 16 residues.

The J gene is TRBJ1-1, the V gene TRBV5-1, with 9 bases fitting TRBD1. Germline loops: CDR1 SGHRS, CDR2 YFSETQ. Trimming took 0 bases from V and 5 from J; bases not matched to a gene: 5. CDR3 length: 15 residues. The CDR3 nucleotides are TGCGCCAGCAGCTTGGAGGGACAGGGCCGAACTGAAGCTTTCTTT. Its protein is CASSLEGQGRTEAFF.

The chain couples TRBV27 to TRBJ2-1; D perhaps matches TRBD2 (5 bases). Germline CDR1 is MNHEY and CDR2 is SMNVEV (reference sequence). The ends were cut back, 6 bases at V and 8 bases at J, with 8 bases in the middle. The CDR3 length is 11 residues. This chain's CDR3 is CASRTTDEQFF. In DNA form, the CDR3 reads TGTGCCAGCAGGACTACTGATGAGCAGTTCTTC.

The chain combines TRBV6-2 or TRBV6-3 with TRBJ2-1; D is ambiguous. The CDR3 is made up of 15 amino acids. V was trimmed by 0 bases and J by 2 bases, leaving 8 bases between them. CDR1 is MNHEY, CDR2 SVGEGT, per germline. The CDR3 sequence is CASSYSNLAYNEQFF. In DNA form, the CDR3 reads TGTGCCAGCAGTTACTCGAATCTAGCCTACAATGAGCAGTTCTTC.

The V call is TRBV9, the J call TRBJ2-7; TRBD2 agrees at 7 bases. Germline CDR1 and CDR2: SGDLS and YYNGEE. The CDR3 length is 16 residues. Losses at the gene ends were 3 bases for V and 0 bases for J; bases not matched to a gene: 9. CDR3 residues: CASSAPLGTNSYEQYF. CDR3 nucleotides: TGTGCCAGCAGCGCCCCGCTCGGGACTAACTCCTACGAGCAGTACTTC.

This chain links TRBV23-1 with TRBJ2-5, with a weak D call TRBD1 (5 bases). TRBV23-1 carries the ORF label, with uncertain function. CDR3 length: 15 residues. V was trimmed by 6 bases and J by 1 base, leaving 15 bases between them. CDR3 loop: CASRPTTVFQETQYF. The CDR3 region has the DNA TGCGCCAGCAGACCCACGACAGTATTCCAAGAGACCCAGTACTTC.

V usage is TRBV12-2 and J usage is TRBJ1-1; the listed D gene, TRBD1, was not tested against the DNA. TRBV12-2 is a known pseudogene. The CDR3 contains 15 residues. CDR3 nucleotide sequence: TGTGCAAGTCGCCCCAGGACAGGCCCTAACACTGAAGCTTTCTTT. Translating gives CASRPRTGPNTEAFF.

J is TRBJ2-3 and V is TRBV12-5; TRBD2 matches at 15 bases. There are 16 residues in the CDR3. Germline values: CDR1 LGHNT, CDR2 FRNRAP. The V and J ends lost 5 bases and 6 bases, in that order; junction bases with no gene match: 6. The CDR3 here is CASGGLAGGLMDTQYF. CDR3 DNA sequence: TGTGCTAGTGGTGGACTAGCGGGGGGGCTTATGGATACGCAGTATTTT.

This clone was seen only once. V usage is TRBV5-4 and J usage is TRBJ2-7; the match to TRBD2 covers 11 bases. The CDR3 is 16 residues long. Germline CDR1 reads SGHNT; CDR2 reads YYREEE (reference sequence). The trim removed 2 bases at V and 3 bases at J, leaving 7 bases unmatched. CDR3 in amino acids: CASSLPTSGVFYEQYF. The CDR3 DNA is TGTGCCAGCAGCTTACCGACTAGCGGGGTATTCTACGAGCAGTACTTC.

V and J are TRBV11-2 and TRBJ2-7; 7 bases match TRBD2. The germline gives CDR1 SGHAT, CDR2 FQNNGV. This CDR3 has 15 amino acids. The V gene end was trimmed by 1 base and the J gene end by 2 bases; junction bases not matched to a gene: 5. In DNA, the CDR3 is TGTGCCAGCAGCTTAGCCGGGACTAACCCCTACGAGCAGTACTTC. Translating it yields CASSLAGTNPYEQYF. The full variable domain, with the rest looked up from reference TRBV11-2 and TRBJ2-7, is EAGVAQSPRYKIIEKRQSVAFWCNPISGHATLYWYQQILGQGPKLLIQFQNNGVVDDSQLPKDRFSAERLKGVDSTLKIQPAKLEDSAVYLCASSLAGTNPYEQYFGPGTRLTVT.

This clone was counted a few times. The V gene is TRBV5-1, the J gene TRBJ1-4; tentatively, D is TRBD1 (5 bases). V lost 0 bases, J lost 7 bases, and 10 bases lay in between. The CDR3 length is 14 residues. The germline CDR1 and CDR2 sequences are SGHRS and YFSETQ. CDR3: CASSLGGVGEKLFF. The CDR3 DNA reads TGCGCCAGCAGCTTGGGGGGCGTTGGTGAAAAACTGTTTTTT.

This clone was seen a handful of times. The gene calls are TRBV3-1 (or the pseudogene TRBV3-2) and TRBJ1-4, with D perhaps matching TRBD1 (5 bases). V lost 1 base and J 1 base, leaving 13 bases between the germline ends. The CDR3 sequence is 17 residues long. Germline-derived CDR1 and CDR2 are LGHDT and YNNKEL (reference sequence). The CDR3 nucleotides are TGTGCCAGCAGCCAAGGGACCGCCCAGGGAACTAATGAAAAACTGTTTTTT. This gives the protein CASSQGTAQGTNEKLFF.

The gene calls are TRBV24-1 and TRBJ2-1, with TRBD2 matching over 12 bases. The V segment lost 4 bases and the J segment 7 bases; nucleotides outside the gene matches: 7. CDR1 and CDR2 (germline): KGHDR, SFDVKD. The CDR3 extends over 16 amino acids. The CDR3 reads CATSDTGTSGLNEQFF. The CDR3 nucleotides read TGTGCCACCAGTGACACCGGGACTAGCGGGCTAAATGAGCAGTTCTTC.

The gene calls are TRBV9 and TRBJ1-5; TRBD1 agrees at 9 bases. J gave up 10 bases and V 2 bases, and 7 bases lay outside the gene matches. The V gene's germline CDR1 is SGDLS and CDR2 YYNGEE. The CDR3 totals 14 residues. The CDR3 loop is CASSVGTGQGPQHF. CDR3 DNA: TGTGCCAGCAGCGTTGGGACAGGGCAAGGACCCCAGCATTTT.

The V call is TRBV25-1, the J call TRBJ1-1, with D perhaps TRBD1 (5 bases). The V gene lost 1 base and the J gene lost 6 bases, with 9 bases spanning the gap. CDR3 length: 13 residues. Per the germline V gene, CDR1 is MGHDK and CDR2 is SYGVNS. For the CDR3, the DNA is TGTGCCAGCAGTGAATGGGGGGAATCTGAAGCTTTCTTT. Its protein is CASSEWGESEAFF. Drawing the rest from reference TRBV25-1 and TRBJ1-1, the complete variable domain is EADIYQTPRYLVIGTGKKITLECSQTMGHDKMYWYQQDPGMELHLIHYSYGVNSTEKGDLSSESTVSRIRTEHFPLTLESARPSHTSQYLCASSEWGESEAFFGQGTRLTVV.

The sample holds a few counts of this clone. This chain joins TRBV6-5 and TRBJ2-7; TRBD1 matches at 8 bases. Germline-derived CDR1 and CDR2 are MNHEY and SVGAGI. The CDR3 extends over 13 amino acids. V trimming: 6 bases; J trimming: 5 bases; junction bases outside the gene matches: 6. The CDR3 bases are TGTGCCAGCAGGGACAGGGATATAGACGAGCAGTACTTC. This encodes CASRDRDIDEQYF.

The V gene is TRBV11-2, the J gene TRBJ1-2; 7 positions match TRBD1. This CDR3 contains 16 residues. CDR1 is SGHAT, CDR2 FQNNGV, per germline. Trimming at V came to 0 bases and at J to 0 bases, leaving 4 bases not matched to a gene. The CDR3 reads CASSLDRGRTNYGYTF. The DNA for the CDR3 is TGTGCCAGCAGCTTAGATAGGGGGCGGACTAACTATGGCTACACCTTC. The whole variable domain, remainder taken from reference TRBV11-2 and TRBJ1-2, is EAGVAQSPRYKIIEKRQSVAFWCNPISGHATLYWYQQILGQGPKLLIQFQNNGVVDDSQLPKDRFSAERLKGVDSTLKIQPAKLEDSAVYLCASSLDRGRTNYGYTFGSGTRLTVV.

The rearrangement joins TRBV2 to TRBJ1-2, with 7 bases identical to TRBD1. J was trimmed by 7 bases and V by 4 bases; bases with no gene match: 9. The CDR3 is made up of 14 amino acids. The germline V gene has CDR1 SNHLY and CDR2 FYNNEI. The CDR3 loop is CASSGLKGASGYTF. The CDR3 bases are TGTGCCAGCAGTGGCCTTAAGGGGGCTTCTGGCTACACCTTC.

The chain joins TRBV9 to TRBJ1-3; a possible D gene is TRBD1 (6 bases). The CDR3 is 14 residues long. CDR1 is SGDLS and CDR2 is YYNGEE in the germline V gene. Trimming left V 3 bases short and J 4 bases short, with 11 bases between. The CDR3 spells CASSEGDSGNTIYF. CDR3 DNA sequence: TGTGCCAGCAGCGAGGGGGATTCCGGAAACACCATATATTTT.

The rearrangement joins TRBV6-1 to TRBJ1-2; maybe TRBD1 (5 bases). The germline V and J ends were trimmed by 1 base and 4 bases, with 22 bases remaining between them. This CDR3 spans 18 amino acids. Germline loops: CDR1 MNHNS, CDR2 SASEGT. The CDR3 DNA reads TGTGCCAGCAGTGAAGGGGGCAGGGTTGGCTTACTTGGCTATGGCTACACCTTC. It specifies CASSEGGRVGLLGYGYTF.

V and J are TRBV18 and TRBJ2-2, with D possibly TRBD1 on 5 matching bases. V lost 10 bases and J 0 bases, leaving 15 bases between the germline ends. CDR3 length: 15 amino acids. Germline-derived CDR1 and CDR2 are KGHSH and LQKENI. The CDR3 DNA is TGTGCCACCCTTCCCGAGACAGCGAACACCGGGGAGCTGTTTTTT. Translation: CATLPETANTGELFF.

The V call is TRBV9, the J call TRBJ2-5, with 10 nucleotides matching TRBD2. This CDR3 has 17 residues. J was trimmed by 5 bases and V by 0 bases; bases with no gene match: 10. Germline lookup yields CDR1 SGDLS and CDR2 YYNGEE. The CDR3 spells CASSVESSGGAGETQYF. The CDR3 region has the DNA TGTGCCAGCAGCGTAGAGTCCAGCGGGGGGGCCGGGGAGACCCAGTACTTC.

This clone occurred many times. This sequence joins TRBV9 and TRBJ1-2, with 9 bases fitting TRBD1. CDR3 length equals 15 residues. V shed 4 bases, J shed 1 base, and the junction held 5 bases outside the gene matches. The germline V gene encodes CDR1 SGDLS and CDR2 YYNGEE. In nucleotides, the CDR3 is TGTGCCAGCAGCCCTGGACAGGGGCTTAACTATGGCTACACCTTC. Amino acid sequence: CASSPGQGLNYGYTF.

The gene calls are TRBV9 and TRBJ2-2; tentatively, D is TRBD1 (5 bases). Trimming removed 3 bases at V and 6 bases at J, with 15 bases between. From germline, CDR1 is SGDLS and CDR2 YYNGEE. The CDR3 runs to 15 residues. CDR3 in amino acids: CASSALQGKAGELFF. The CDR3 region has the DNA TGTGCCAGCAGCGCTTTGCAGGGAAAGGCCGGGGAGCTGTTTTTT.

The J gene is TRBJ2-7, the V gene TRBV28; 9 positions agree with TRBD1. Germline V lookup: CDR1 MDHEN, CDR2 SYDVKM. The CDR3 sequence is 12 residues long. V was clipped by 11 bases and J by 2 bases; unmatched bases: 4. The CDR3 nucleotides read TGTGCCTCGAGGACAGGGGCCTACGAGCAGTACTTC. As protein: CASRTGAYEQYF. Filled out from reference TRBV28 and TRBJ2-7, the complete variable domain reads DVKVTQSSRYLVKRTGEKVFLECVQDMDHENMFWYRQDPGLGLRLIYFSYDVKMKEKGDIPEGYSVSREKKERFSLILESASTNQTSMYLCASRTGAYEQYFGPGTRLTVT.

The chain has TRBV15 and TRBJ1-2; weak D call: TRBD1 (6 bases). Trimming shortened V by 1 base and J by 5 bases, and 8 bases separated the two germline ends. The germline V gene has CDR1 LNHNV and CDR2 YYDKDF (reference sequence). The CDR3 runs to 13 residues. Here the CDR3 DNA reads TGTGCCACCAGCAGAGGCGGACAGTATGGCTACACCTTC. Amino acids: CATSRGGQYGYTF. The full variable domain, its missing parts supplied by reference TRBV15 and TRBJ1-2, is DAMVIQNPRYQVTQFGKPVTLSCSQTLNHNVMYWYQQKSSQAPKLLFHYYDKDFNNEADTPDNFQSRRPNTSFCFLDIRSPGLGDTAMYLCATSRGGQYGYTFGSGTRLTVV.

This clone was recorded a few times. The chain uses TRBV4-1 and TRBJ2-7; 8 bases match TRBD2. The trim removed 5 bases at V and 2 bases at J, leaving 2 bases unmatched. The CDR3 length is 13 residues. Germline-derived CDR1 and CDR2 are MGHRA and YSYEKL. In DNA form, the CDR3 reads TGCGCCAGCAGCTTGGGACTAGCCTACGAGCAGTACTTC. Amino acid sequence: CASSLGLAYEQYF.